A selection of T cell receptor beta chains follows, all from one sample in a study of regulatory T cells in long-lasting Graves disease. One entry per CDR3 protein, called by TCRdb with MiXCR from the multiplex PCR reads. The sample consists of a few hundred thousand distinct CDR3 sequences, roughly a fifth of them appearing once. Here the sequenced sample was peripheral blood mononuclear cells (PBMCs), taken at new diagnosis, from a patient treated with antithyroid drugs. Receptors originate from a female donor with Graves disease. Each CDR3 is given with its conserved first and last residue. The D gene is left open where the match is weak. Some rows have no size entry. The others give once, few or many, or a class for an expanded clone.

15,.,TRBV6-9,TRBJ1-2,few,TGTGCCAGCAGTTACTCTGGTCCAGGGAACTATGGCTACACCTTC,CASSYSGPGNYGYTF
16,.,TRBV2,TRBJ1-2,few,TGTGCCAGCAGAGCCCCGAGGGGGAGGGTTCACTATGGCTACACCTTC,CASRAPRGRVHYGYTF
14,TRBD1,TRBV7-2,TRBJ2-3,.,TGTGCCAGCAGGGTCACAGGGGGCACAGATACGCAGTATTTT,CASRVTGGTDTQYF
14,TRBD2,TRBV27,TRBJ2-1,.,TGTGCCAGCAGTTTATCGTGGCGGGGGAATGGGCAGTTCTTC,CASSLSWRGNGQFF
16,TRBD2,TRBV20-1,TRBJ2-5,.,TGCAGTGCTAGAGATCCCGGCAGCGGGGGGGGAGAGACCCAGTACTTC,CSARDPGSGGGETQYF
13,.,TRBV5-4,TRBJ2-5,many,TGTGCCAGCAGCTCGGGGGGCGGGGAGACCCAGTACTTC,CASSSGGGETQYF
17,.,TRBV6-2/TRBV6-3,TRBJ2-1,few,TGTGCCAGCTGGTCCGGGACGGAGCACCATGCTAACAATGAGCAGCTCTTC,CASWSGTEHHANNEQLF
14,.,TRBV20-1,TRBJ2-5,many,TGCAGTGCTAGATCTGGACTTCTACAAGAGACCCAGTACTTC,CSARSGLLQETQYF
16,TRBD1,TRBV19,TRBJ1-5,few,TGTGCCAGTAGTAGCGGGGGACAGGGGTTTAATCAGCCCCAGCATTTT,CASSSGGQGFNQPQHF
13,TRBD1,TRBV12-3/TRBV12-4,TRBJ1-2,many,TGTGCCAGCAGTACCCGGACAGGCTATGGCTACACCTTC,CASSTRTGYGYTF
14,TRBD2,TRBV29-1,TRBJ2-1,many,TGCAGCCCTCGGACTAGCGGGACCTACAATGAGCAGTTCTTC,CSPRTSGTYNEQFF
14,.,TRBV7-2,TRBJ2-2,many,TGTGCCAGCAGCTTAGTTCTGGAGGCCGGGGAGCTGTTTTTT,CASSLVLEAGELFF
18,.,TRBV6-1,TRBJ1-2,many,TGTGCCAGCAGTCTTCTGATACCGGGTCAGAGATCTAACTATGGCTACACCTTC,CASSLLIPGQRSNYGYTF
15,.,TRBV2,TRBJ2-1,many,TGTGCCAGCACCCTGGGCAGGACGAATCCCGATGAGCAGTTCTTC,CASTLGRTNPDEQFF
15,TRBD1,TRBV7-9,TRBJ1-2,many,TGTGCCAGCGGTGACAGGGGAGACGCTAACTATGGCTACACCTTC,CASGDRGDANYGYTF
16,.,TRBV10-3,TRBJ2-6,.,TGTGCCATCAGTACACAACGGGCCTCTGGGGCCAACGTCCTGACTTTC,CAISTQRASGANVLTF
18,.,TRBV20-1,TRBJ1-1,few,TGCAGTGCTAGAGACCCGGCGCCCACCCTGGGGGGCCAGGCTGAAGCTTTCTTT,CSARDPAPTLGGQAEAFF
15,.,TRBV7-2,TRBJ1-5,few,TGTGCCAGCAGCTCGGCAGGGACCAGCAATCAGCCCCAGCATTTT,CASSSAGTSNQPQHF
13,.,TRBV5-1,TRBJ2-1,few,TGCGCCAGCAGCTTGGTTCAGTACAATGAGCAGTTCTTC,CASSLVQYNEQFF
13,.,TRBV6-2/TRBV6-3,TRBJ1-5,many,TGTGCCAGCAGTTACAGGGACAATCAGCCCCAGCATTTT,CASSYRDNQPQHF
18,TRBD1,TRBV6-2/TRBV6-3,TRBJ2-2,.,TGTGTCAGCAGTTACTTGAAAGGGACAGGGGAGGACACCGGGGAGCTGTTTTTT,CVSSYLKGTGEDTGELFF
14,TRBD1,TRBV27,TRBJ1-2,many,TGTGCCAGCAGTTCGCCAGGGGGCTACTATGGCTACACCTTC,CASSSPGGYYGYTF
13,.,TRBV20-1,TRBJ2-7,once,TGCAGTGCTCCCGAGGACTCTCGGGACGAGCAGTACTTC,CSAPEDSRDEQYF
17,TRBD2,TRBV11-2,TRBJ2-1,.,TGTGCCAGCAGCTTAGTAGCGGGAGGAAGCTCCTACAATGAGCAGTTCTTC,CASSLVAGGSSYNEQFF
16,.,TRBV5-1,TRBJ2-2,.,TGCGCCAGCAGCTTTTGGGAGCCGTCGAACGCCGGGGAGCTGTTTTTT,CASSFWEPSNAGELFF
14,.,TRBV6-5,TRBJ2-7,many,TGTGCCAGCAGTTACGGGCAGGGCGCCTACGAGCAGTACTTC,CASSYGQGAYEQYF
15,.,TRBV12-3/TRBV12-4,TRBJ1-1,many,TGTGCCAGCAGTTTAGCGCCGGGACAGAACACTGAAGCTTTCTTT,CASSLAPGQNTEAFF
15,.,TRBV6-2/TRBV6-3,TRBJ2-6,.,TGTGCCAGCAGGAACACAGGGCCCTGGGCCAACGTCCTGACTTTC,CASRNTGPWANVLTF
14,.,TRBV28,TRBJ1-3,many,TGTGCCAGCAGTTTTCTGCAGGGTCGGCACACCATATATTTT,CASSFLQGRHTIYF
12,.,TRBV29-1,TRBJ2-2,many,TGCAGCGTTGAAGCCCTTTACGGGGAGCTGTTTTTT,CSVEALYGELFF
14,TRBD1,TRBV5-1,TRBJ2-7,many,TGCGCCAGCAGCTTGGGACAGGGATTTAGCGAGCAGTACTTC,CASSLGQGFSEQYF
15,.,TRBV7-9,TRBJ2-5,many,TGTGCCAGCAGCTTGGAGAGGGCCGGGCCGCGTGGCCAGTACTTC,CASSLERAGPRGQYF
13,TRBD1,TRBV10-3,TRBJ1-1,few,TGTGCCATCAGTGGTGGGGACAGCCTTGAAGCTTTCTTT,CAISGGDSLEAFF
14,.,TRBV3-1,TRBJ2-7,many,TGTGCCAGCAGCCAACACGGCCCGGTTAACGAGCAGTACTTC,CASSQHGPVNEQYF
15,.,TRBV5-5,TRBJ1-2,many,TGTGCCAGCAGCTTTCCGCAGGGACCCAAATATGGCTACACCTTC,CASSFPQGPKYGYTF
15,TRBD1,TRBV7-2,TRBJ1-6,many,TGTGCCAGCAGCTTACGTTTACAGGGGGCGGCACCCCTCCACTTT,CASSLRLQGAAPLHF
13,.,TRBV7-3,TRBJ2-3,many,TGTGCCAGCAGCTCAACGGGTGCAGATACGCAGTATTTT,CASSSTGADTQYF
11,.,TRBV20-1,TRBJ2-7,many,TGCATAGCGACTGACTCCTACGAGCAGTACTTC,CIATDSYEQYF
15,.,TRBV7-2,TRBJ2-7,many,TGTGCCAGCAGCTTAGGAGTCGGGGAGGCCTACGAGCAGTACTTC,CASSLGVGEAYEQYF
15,.,TRBV2,TRBJ1-5,many,TGTGCCAGCAGTTGGGCAGGGACTAGCAATCAGCCCCAGCATTTT,CASSWAGTSNQPQHF
14,.,TRBV20-1,TRBJ2-5,many,TGCAGTGCTAGAGGCTCGGCCCTCCAAGAGACCCAGTACTTC,CSARGSALQETQYF
14,.,TRBV29-1,TRBJ2-7,many,TGCAGCGTTTCGGGCGGGTCGGGTGCCTACGAGCAGTACTTC,CSVSGGSGAYEQYF
17,TRBD2,TRBV6-5,TRBJ2-1,many,TGTGCCAGCAGTTTTGGGACTAGCGGGAGTAATTACAATGAGCAGTTCTTC,CASSFGTSGSNYNEQFF
16,TRBD1,TRBV11-2,TRBJ2-3,many,TGTGCCAGCAGCTTAGCAGGGGGCGAGAGGACAGATACGCAGTATTTT,CASSLAGGERTDTQYF
13,.,TRBV12-3/TRBV12-4,TRBJ2-7,few,TGTGCCAGCAGTTCAGACCGGACCTACGAGCAGTACTTC,CASSSDRTYEQYF
14,.,TRBV28,TRBJ2-7,many,TGTGCCAGCAGCTCCCCATCAACAGTCTACGAGCAGTACTTC,CASSSPSTVYEQYF
15,.,TRBV18,TRBJ2-4,many,TGTGCCAGCTCACCAGCGGGCTCGACCAAAAACATTCAGTACTTC,CASSPAGSTKNIQYF
17,TRBD2,TRBV15,TRBJ2-1,.,TGTGCCACCAGCAGAGAAAAGGTAGCGGGACACGGACATGAGCAGTTCTTC,CATSREKVAGHGHEQFF
15,TRBD1,TRBV5-4,TRBJ2-1,.,TGTGCCAGCAGCAAAAAACAGGGGACATACAATGAGCAGTTCTTC,CASSKKQGTYNEQFF
16,TRBD1,TRBV19,TRBJ2-4,.,TGTGCCAGTAGTATAGATAGGGCCGGGGACAGGGATTTACAGTACTTC,CASSIDRAGDRDLQYF
9,.,TRBV20-1,TRBJ1-5,many,TGCAGTGCTGGACAGCCCCAGCATTTT,CSAGQPQHF
15,.,TRBV30,TRBJ1-6,many,TGTGCCTGGAGGAAAGGGGAGTCCTATAATTCACCCCTCCACTTT,CAWRKGESYNSPLHF
16,TRBD2,TRBV5-6,TRBJ2-1,many,TGTGCCAGCAGCCTCCCGGGACTAGCTAATACGGCTGAGCAGTTCTTC,CASSLPGLANTAEQFF
15,TRBD2,TRBV4-3,TRBJ2-4,few,TGCGCCAGCAGCCAGCAGCGGGAGGGTGGAAACATTCAGTACTTC,CASSQQREGGNIQYF
14,.,TRBV29-1,TRBJ1-3,.,TGCAGCGCCCAGCCCTCGAACTCTGGAAACACCATATATTTT,CSAQPSNSGNTIYF
13,.,TRBV20-1,TRBJ1-1,many,TGCAGTGCTAGAAGACAGATGAACACTGAAGCTTTCTTT,CSARRQMNTEAFF
17,TRBD1,TRBV6-5,TRBJ2-7,many,TGTGCCAGCAGTTACCGGGGTCCAGGGGGCACCGCCTACGAGCAGTACTTC,CASSYRGPGGTAYEQYF
14,.,TRBV7-9,TRBJ2-2,many,TGTGCCAGCAGCCGGATAACAGAAACCGGGGAGCTGTTTTTT,CASSRITETGELFF
13,TRBD1,TRBV28,TRBJ2-5,many,TGTGCCAGCAGTTTAACAGGGGGCGAGACCCAGTACTTC,CASSLTGGETQYF